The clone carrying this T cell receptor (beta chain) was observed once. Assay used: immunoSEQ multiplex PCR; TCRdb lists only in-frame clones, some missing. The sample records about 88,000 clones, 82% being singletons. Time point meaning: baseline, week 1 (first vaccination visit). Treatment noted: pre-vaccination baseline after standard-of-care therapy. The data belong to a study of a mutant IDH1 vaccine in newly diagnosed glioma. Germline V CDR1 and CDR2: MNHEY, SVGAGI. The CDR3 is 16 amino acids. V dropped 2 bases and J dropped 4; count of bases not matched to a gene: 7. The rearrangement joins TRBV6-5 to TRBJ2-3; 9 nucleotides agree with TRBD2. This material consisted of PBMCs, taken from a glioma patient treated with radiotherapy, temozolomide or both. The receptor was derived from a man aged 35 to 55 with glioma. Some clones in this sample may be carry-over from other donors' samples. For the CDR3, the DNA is TGTGCCAGCAGTTACGTTGCGGGGGGGCCGTCAGATACGCAGTATTTT. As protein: CASSYVAGGPSDTQYF.